This T cell receptor (beta chain) was identified during a study of cytomegalovirus exposure and HLA in healthy donors. Points from the study as a whole: Data from an earlier analysis indicated that most TCR beta V segments were productive either about 87% or about 30% of the time. Among TCR beta chains of equal frequency, HLA-associated ones were more clonally expanded in a later analysis. Within the data, a cluster of highly shared sequence variants was likely a sequencing artifact.

A multiplex PCR was run with 60 Vbeta primers and 13 Jbeta primers. Method: immunoSEQ multiplex PCR; TCRdb's copy keeps in-frame clones and lacks some. Of about 140,000 clones listed, more than 55% are singletons. In nominal health when sampled, donors likely had unrecorded immune exposures nonetheless. Germline V CDR1 and CDR2: ENHRY, SYGVKD. The CDR3 contains 15 residues. Comment on this clone: Its matching antigen is unknown. Sequence at one end of the junction differs from germline and may be a read error. Other DNA sequences in the same sample also yield this CDR3.

Sequencing used PBMCs. This TCR came from a woman in her sixties or seventies in good health and CMV-seronegative. The V and J genes are TRBV10-3 and TRBJ2-7; D remains ambiguous. The CDR3, as DNA: TGTGCCATTAGTGGTCAGCAGGCCAGCTCCTACGAGCAGTACTTC. This codes for CAISGQQASSYEQYF.